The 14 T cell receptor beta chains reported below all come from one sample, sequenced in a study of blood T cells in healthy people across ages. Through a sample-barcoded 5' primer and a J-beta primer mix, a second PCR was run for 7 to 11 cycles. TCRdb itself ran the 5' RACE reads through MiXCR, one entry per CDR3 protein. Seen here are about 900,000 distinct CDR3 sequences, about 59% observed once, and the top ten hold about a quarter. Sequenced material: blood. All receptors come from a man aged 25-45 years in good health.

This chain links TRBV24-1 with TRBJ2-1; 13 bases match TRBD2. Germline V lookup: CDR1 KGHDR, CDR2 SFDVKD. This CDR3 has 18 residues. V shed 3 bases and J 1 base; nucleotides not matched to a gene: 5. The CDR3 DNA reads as TGTGCCACCAGTGATCCGAGGACTAGCGGGGGTTCCTACAATGAGCAGTTCTTC. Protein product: CATSDPRTSGGSYNEQFF.

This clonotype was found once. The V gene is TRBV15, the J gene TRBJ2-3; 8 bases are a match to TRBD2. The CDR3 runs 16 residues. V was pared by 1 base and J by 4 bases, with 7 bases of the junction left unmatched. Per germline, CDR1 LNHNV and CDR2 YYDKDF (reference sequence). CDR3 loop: CATSRVLGGGPDTQYF. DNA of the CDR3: TGTGCCACCAGCAGAGTCCTCGGGGGGGGTCCAGATACGCAGTATTTT.

The CDR3 nucleotides are TGTGCCAGCAAACACAGGGGCTCTGGGGCCAACGTCCTGACTTTC. The encoded protein is CASKHRGSGANVLTF. V usage is TRBV7-9 and J usage is TRBJ2-6, with 7 bases fitting TRBD1. Germline CDR1 SEHNR, CDR2 FQNEAQ (reference sequence). CDR3 length: 15 amino acids. After removal of 7 bases from V and 0 bases from J, the junction contained 3 bases not matched to a gene.

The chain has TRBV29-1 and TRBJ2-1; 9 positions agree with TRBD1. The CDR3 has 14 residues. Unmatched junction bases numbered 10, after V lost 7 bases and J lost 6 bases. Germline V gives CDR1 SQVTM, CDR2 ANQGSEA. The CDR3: CSGGTGRFRNEQFF. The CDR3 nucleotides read TGCAGCGGGGGGACAGGGAGATTCCGCAATGAGCAGTTCTTC.

CDR3 region: CASSAQYRTPNREQFF. The CDR3 DNA sequence: TGTGCCAGCAGCGCTCAATATAGGACCCCTAACAGGGAGCAGTTCTTC. The chain has TRBV9 and TRBJ2-1, with D perhaps matching TRBD1 (5 bases). Trimming took 3 bases from V and 10 from J, leaving 23 bases between them. Germline-derived CDR1 and CDR2 are SGDLS and YYNGEE. The CDR3 covers 16 residues.

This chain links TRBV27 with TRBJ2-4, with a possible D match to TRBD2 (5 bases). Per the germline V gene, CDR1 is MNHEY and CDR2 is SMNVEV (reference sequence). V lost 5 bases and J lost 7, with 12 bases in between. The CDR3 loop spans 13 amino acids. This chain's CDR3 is CASSPGRRNIQYF. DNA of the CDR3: TGTGCCAGCAGTCCCGGAAGGAGGAACATTCAGTACTTC.

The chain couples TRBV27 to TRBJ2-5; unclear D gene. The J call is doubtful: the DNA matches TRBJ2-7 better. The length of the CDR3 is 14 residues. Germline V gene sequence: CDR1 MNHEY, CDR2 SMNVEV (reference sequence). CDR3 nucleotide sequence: TGTGCCAGCAGTTTAAGGGTAATAGGCGACGAGCAGTACTTC. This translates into CASSLRVIGDEQYF.

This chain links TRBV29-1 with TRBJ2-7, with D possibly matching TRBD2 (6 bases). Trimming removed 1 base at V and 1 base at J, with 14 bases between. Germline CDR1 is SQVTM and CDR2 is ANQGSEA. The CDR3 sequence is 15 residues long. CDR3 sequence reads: CSVEGGSGGSYEQYF. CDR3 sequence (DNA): TGCAGCGTTGAAGGGGGCAGCGGAGGGTCCTACGAGCAGTACTTC.

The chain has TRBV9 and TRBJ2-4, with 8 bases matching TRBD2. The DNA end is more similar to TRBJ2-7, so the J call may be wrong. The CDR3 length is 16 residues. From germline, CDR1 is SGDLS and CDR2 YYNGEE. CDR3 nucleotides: TGTGCCAGCAGCGTAGCGGCTGCGGGGGGTACCTACGAGCAGTACTTC. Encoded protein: CASSVAAAGGTYEQYF.

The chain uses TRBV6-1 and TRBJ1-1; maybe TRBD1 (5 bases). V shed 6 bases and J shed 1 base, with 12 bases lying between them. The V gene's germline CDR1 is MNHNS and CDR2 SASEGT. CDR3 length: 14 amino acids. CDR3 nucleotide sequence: TGTGCCAGCAGGAATCCGGGACGGAACACTGAAGCTTTCTTT. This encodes CASRNPGRNTEAFF.

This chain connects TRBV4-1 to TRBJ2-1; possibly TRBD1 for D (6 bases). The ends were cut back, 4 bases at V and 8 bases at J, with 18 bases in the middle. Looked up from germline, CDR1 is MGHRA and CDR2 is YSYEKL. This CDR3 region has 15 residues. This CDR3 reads CASSLQGFRRHEQFF. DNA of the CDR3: TGCGCCAGCAGCCTACAGGGTTTTCGGCGACATGAGCAGTTCTTC.

CDR3 sequence reads: CASSPLTSGVSYEQYF. CDR3 nucleotides: TGTGCCAGCAGCCCCCTCACTAGCGGGGTCAGCTACGAGCAGTACTTC. This sequence joins TRBV27 and TRBJ2-7; 10 nucleotides match TRBD2. Germline CDR1 reads MNHEY; CDR2 reads SMNVEV (reference sequence). V lost 6 bases and J lost 3; bases outside the gene matches: 11. CDR3 size: 16 residues.

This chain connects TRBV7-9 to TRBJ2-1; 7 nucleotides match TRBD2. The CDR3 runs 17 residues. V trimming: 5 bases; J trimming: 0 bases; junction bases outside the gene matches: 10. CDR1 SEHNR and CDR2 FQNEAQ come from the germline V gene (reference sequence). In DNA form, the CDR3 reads TGTGCCAGCAGCAACTTGTTGCGGGGGTCCTCCTACAATGAGCAGTTCTTC. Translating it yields CASSNLLRGSSYNEQFF.

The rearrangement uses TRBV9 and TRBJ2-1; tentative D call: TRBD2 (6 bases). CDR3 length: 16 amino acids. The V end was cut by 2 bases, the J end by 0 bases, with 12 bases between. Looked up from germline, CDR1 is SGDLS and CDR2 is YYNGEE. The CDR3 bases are TGTGCCAGCAGCGTGGAGGGGACCAGCTCCTACAATGAGCAGTTCTTC. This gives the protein CASSVEGTSSYNEQFF.